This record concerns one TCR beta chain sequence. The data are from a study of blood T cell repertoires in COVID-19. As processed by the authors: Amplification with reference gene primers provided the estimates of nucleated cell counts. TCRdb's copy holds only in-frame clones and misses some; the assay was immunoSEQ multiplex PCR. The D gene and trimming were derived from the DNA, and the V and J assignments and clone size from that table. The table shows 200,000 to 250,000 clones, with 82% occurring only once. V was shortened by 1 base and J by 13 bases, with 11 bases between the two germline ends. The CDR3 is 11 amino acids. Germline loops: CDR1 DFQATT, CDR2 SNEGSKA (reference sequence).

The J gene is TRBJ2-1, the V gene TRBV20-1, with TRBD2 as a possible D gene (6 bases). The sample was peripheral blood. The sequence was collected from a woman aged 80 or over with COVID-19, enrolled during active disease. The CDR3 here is CSARGSGEQFF. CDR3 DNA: TGCAGTGCTAGAGGATCGGGAGAACAGTTCTTC.